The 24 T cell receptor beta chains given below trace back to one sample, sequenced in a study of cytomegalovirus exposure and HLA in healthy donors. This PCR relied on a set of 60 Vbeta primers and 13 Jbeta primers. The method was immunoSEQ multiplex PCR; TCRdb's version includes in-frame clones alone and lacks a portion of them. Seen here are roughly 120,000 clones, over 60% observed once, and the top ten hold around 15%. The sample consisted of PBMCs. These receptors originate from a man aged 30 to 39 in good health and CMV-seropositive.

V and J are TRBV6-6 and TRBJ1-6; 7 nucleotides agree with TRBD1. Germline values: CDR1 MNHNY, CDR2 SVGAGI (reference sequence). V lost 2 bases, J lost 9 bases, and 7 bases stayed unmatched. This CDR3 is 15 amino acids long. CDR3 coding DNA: TGTGCCAGCAGTTACGAGGCGACAGGGTTTTCACCCCTCCACTTT. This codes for CASSYEATGFSPLHF.

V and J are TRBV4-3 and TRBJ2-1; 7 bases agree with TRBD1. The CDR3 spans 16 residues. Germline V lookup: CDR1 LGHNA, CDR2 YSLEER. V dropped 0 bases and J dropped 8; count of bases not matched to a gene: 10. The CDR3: CASSQDRGQVKDEQFF. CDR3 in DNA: TGCGCCAGCAGCCAAGATAGGGGGCAGGTTAAAGATGAGCAGTTCTTC.

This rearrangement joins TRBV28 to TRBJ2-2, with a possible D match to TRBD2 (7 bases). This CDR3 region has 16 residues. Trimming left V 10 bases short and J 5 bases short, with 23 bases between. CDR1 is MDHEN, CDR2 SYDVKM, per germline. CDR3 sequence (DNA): TGTGCCACCCTCCGCCGGGGGGCGATTAGGACCGGGGAGCTGTTTTTT. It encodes CATLRRGAIRTGELFF.

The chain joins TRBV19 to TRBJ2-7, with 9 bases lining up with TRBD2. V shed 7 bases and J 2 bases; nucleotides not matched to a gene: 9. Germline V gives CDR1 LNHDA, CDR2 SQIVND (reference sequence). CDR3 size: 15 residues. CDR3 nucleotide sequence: TGTGCCAGTACCCCGCTAGCGGGGAAGACCTACGAGCAGTACTTC. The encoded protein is CASTPLAGKTYEQYF.

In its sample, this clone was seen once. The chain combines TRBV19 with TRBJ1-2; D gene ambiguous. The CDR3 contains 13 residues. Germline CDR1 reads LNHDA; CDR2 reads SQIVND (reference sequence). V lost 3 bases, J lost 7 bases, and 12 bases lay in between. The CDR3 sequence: CASSIALRFGYTF. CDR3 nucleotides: TGTGCCAGTAGTATTGCCCTGCGGTTTGGCTACACCTTC.

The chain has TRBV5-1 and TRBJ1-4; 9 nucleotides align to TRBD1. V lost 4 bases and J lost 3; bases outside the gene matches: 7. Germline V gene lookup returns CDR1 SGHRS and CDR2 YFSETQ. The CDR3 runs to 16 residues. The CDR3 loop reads CASSRTGVGANEKLFF. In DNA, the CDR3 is TGCGCCAGCAGCCGGACAGGGGTTGGGGCTAATGAAAAACTGTTTTTT.

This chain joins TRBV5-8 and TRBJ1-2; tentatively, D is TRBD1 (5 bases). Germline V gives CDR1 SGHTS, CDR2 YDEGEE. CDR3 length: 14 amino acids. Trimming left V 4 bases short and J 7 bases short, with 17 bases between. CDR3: CASSPQGLGGGYTF. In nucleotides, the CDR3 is TGTGCCAGCAGCCCTCAGGGCCTCGGGGGTGGCTACACCTTC.

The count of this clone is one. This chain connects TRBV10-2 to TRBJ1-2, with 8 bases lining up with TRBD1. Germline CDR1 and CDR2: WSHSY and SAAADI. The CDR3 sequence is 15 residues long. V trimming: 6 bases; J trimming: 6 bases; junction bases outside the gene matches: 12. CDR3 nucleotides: TGCGCCAGCAGGGACAGGGCATCTGAACGGGATGGCTACACCTTC. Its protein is CASRDRASERDGYTF.

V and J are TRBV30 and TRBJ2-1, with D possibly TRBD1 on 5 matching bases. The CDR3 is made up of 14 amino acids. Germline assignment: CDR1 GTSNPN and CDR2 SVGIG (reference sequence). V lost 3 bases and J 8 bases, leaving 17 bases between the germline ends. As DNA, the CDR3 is TGTGCCTGGAGCCAAGGGGTAAGCGAGGATGAGCAGTTCTTC. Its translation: CAWSQGVSEDEQFF.

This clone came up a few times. The CDR3 region is CASSFPGPYEQYF. CDR3 bases: TGTGCCAGCAGTTTCCCAGGGCCCTACGAGCAGTACTTC. V and J are TRBV28 and TRBJ2-7; weak D call: TRBD1 (5 bases). The V end lost 3 bases, the J end lost 2 bases, and 8 bases lay between the germline ends. The CDR3 spans 13 residues. Germline V gives CDR1 MDHEN, CDR2 SYDVKM.

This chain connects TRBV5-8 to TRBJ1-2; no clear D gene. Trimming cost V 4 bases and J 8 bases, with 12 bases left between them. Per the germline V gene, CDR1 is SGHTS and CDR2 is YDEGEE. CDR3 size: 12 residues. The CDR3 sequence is CASSPRVGGYTF. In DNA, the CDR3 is TGTGCCAGCAGCCCGCGGGTGGGAGGCTACACCTTC.

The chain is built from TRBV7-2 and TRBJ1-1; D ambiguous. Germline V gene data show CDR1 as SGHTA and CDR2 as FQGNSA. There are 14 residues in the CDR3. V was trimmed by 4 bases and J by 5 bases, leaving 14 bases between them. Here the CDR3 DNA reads TGTGCCAGCAGCTCCGGACTGTGGGGAACTGAAGCTTTCTTT. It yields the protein CASSSGLWGTEAFF. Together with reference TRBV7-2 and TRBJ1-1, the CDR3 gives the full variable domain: GAGVSQSPSNKVTEKGKDVELRCDPISGHTALYWYRQSLGQGLEFLIYFQGNSAPDKSGLPSDRFSAERTGGSVSTLTIQRTQQEDSAVYLCASSSGLWGTEAFFGQGTRLTVV.

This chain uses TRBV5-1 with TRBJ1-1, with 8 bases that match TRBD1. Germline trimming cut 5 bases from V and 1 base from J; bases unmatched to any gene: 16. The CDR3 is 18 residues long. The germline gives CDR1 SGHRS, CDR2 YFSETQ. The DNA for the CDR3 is TGCGCCAGCAGTTTAGGGGAAGGACAGGGCTTGAGGAACACTGAAGCTTTCTTT. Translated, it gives CASSLGEGQGLRNTEAFF.

The CDR3 DNA reads TGTGCCAGCAGCACACCTAACACCGGGGAGCTGTTTTTT. Its protein is CASSTPNTGELFF. The chain joins TRBV11-2 to TRBJ2-2; D uncertain. The CDR3 has 13 amino acids. The V and J ends lost 5 bases and 2 bases respectively, with 6 bases between them. CDR1 is SGHAT, CDR2 FQNNGV, per germline.

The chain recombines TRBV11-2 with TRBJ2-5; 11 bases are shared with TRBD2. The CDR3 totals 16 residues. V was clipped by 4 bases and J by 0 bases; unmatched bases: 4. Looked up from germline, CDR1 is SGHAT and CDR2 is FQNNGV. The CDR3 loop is CASSSLAGGNQETQYF. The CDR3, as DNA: TGTGCCAGCAGCTCTCTAGCGGGGGGAAACCAAGAGACCCAGTACTTC.

Here the CDR3 DNA reads TGCGCCAGCAGCTGGAGGGGGGGAGAAGAGACCCAGTACTTC. This gives the protein CASSWRGGEETQYF. This chain links TRBV5-1 with TRBJ2-5, with D perhaps TRBD2 (7 bases). CDR3 size: 14 residues. Germline V CDR1 and CDR2: SGHRS, YFSETQ. The V end was cut by 3 bases, the J end by 3 bases, with 12 bases between. Looking up the rest from reference TRBV5-1 and TRBJ2-5 gives the full variable domain: KAGVTQTPRYLIKTRGQQVTLSCSPISGHRSVSWYQQTPGQGLQFLFEYFSETQRNKGNFPGRFSGRQFSNSRSEMNVSTLELGDSALYLCASSWRGGEETQYFGPGTRLLVL.

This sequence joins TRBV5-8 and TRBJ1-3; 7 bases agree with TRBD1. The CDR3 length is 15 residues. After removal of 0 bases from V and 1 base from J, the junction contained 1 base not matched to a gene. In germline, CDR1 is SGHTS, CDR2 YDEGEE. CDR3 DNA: TGTGCCAGCAGCTTGGAGGGGGCTTCTGGAAACACCATATATTTT. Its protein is CASSLEGASGNTIYF.

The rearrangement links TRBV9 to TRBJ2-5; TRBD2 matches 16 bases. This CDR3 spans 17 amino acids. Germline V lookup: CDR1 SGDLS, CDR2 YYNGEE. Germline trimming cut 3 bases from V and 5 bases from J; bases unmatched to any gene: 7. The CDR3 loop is CASSGGLAGGPLETQYF. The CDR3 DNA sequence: TGTGCCAGCAGCGGGGGACTAGCGGGGGGGCCGTTGGAGACCCAGTACTTC.

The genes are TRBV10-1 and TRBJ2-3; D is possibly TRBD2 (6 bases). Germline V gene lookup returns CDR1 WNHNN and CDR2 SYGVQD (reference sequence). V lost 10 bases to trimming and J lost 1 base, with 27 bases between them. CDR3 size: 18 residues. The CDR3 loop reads CATTWRGVAERGTDTQYF. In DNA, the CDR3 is TGCGCCACCACCTGGCGGGGTGTGGCGGAAAGGGGCACAGATACGCAGTATTTT.

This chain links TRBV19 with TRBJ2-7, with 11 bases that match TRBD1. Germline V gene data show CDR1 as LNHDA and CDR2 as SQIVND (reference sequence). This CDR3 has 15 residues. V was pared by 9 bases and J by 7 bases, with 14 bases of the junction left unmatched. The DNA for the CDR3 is TGTGCCAGCTCCTTAACATGGACAGGGGGCCAGGAGCAGTACTTC. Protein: CASSLTWTGGQEQYF.

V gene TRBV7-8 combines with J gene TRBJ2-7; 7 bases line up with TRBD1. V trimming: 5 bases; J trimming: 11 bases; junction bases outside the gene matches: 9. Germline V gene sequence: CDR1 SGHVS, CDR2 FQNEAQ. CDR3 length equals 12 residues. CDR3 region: CASSTSDRSEYF. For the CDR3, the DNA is TGTGCCAGCAGCACCTCGGACAGGTCTGAGTACTTC.

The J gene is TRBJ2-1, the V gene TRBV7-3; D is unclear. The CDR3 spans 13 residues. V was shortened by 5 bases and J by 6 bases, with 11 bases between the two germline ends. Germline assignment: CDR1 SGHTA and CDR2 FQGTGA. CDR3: CASSPPTGNEQFF. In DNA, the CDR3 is TGTGCCAGCAGCCCTCCGACGGGCAATGAGCAGTTCTTC.

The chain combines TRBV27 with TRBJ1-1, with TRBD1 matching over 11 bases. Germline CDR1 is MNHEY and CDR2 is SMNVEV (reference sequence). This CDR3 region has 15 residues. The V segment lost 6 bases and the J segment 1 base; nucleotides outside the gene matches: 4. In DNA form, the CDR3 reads TGTGCCAGCAGCGATGGGACAGGGGGGAACACTGAAGCTTTCTTT. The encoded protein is CASSDGTGGNTEAFF.

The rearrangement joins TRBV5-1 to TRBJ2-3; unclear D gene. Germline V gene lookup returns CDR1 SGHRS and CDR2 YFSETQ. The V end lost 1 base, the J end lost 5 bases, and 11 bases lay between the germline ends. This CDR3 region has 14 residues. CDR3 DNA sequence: TGCGCCAGCAGCTTGAGGCTAGAAGGAGATACGCAGTATTTT. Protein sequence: CASSLRLEGDTQYF.